This T cell receptor beta chain comes out of a study of cytomegalovirus exposure and HLA in healthy donors. Study-level information: One earlier analysis, a look at 200 million or so T cells, found roughly 110 million unique TCR beta sequences. Study-wide findings and caveats: Most observed TCR sequences were rare, whereas some public TCRs were detected in many donors.

The PCR was carried out with 60 Vbeta primers and 13 Jbeta primers. Original data processing: In a later analysis, roughly 10 million of about 80 million unique beta chains occurred in at least two donors. Clones were read by immunoSEQ multiplex PCR, and TCRdb kept only the in-frame ones, dropping some. That table gives V, J and clone size, and the DNA gave D and trimming. The top ten hold roughly 4% of the sample, which has about 300,000 clones, about nine tenths seen once. Participants comprised healthy donors of bone marrow. Comments on this clone: Its antigen is currently unknown.

Germline CDR1 is SGHAT and CDR2 is FQNNGV. Between the trimmed V and J ends, which lost 7 bases and 3 bases, there was a span of 15 bases. The CDR3 runs 14 residues. This clonotype was sampled from a middle-aged man in good health and CMV-seropositive. The sample taken for sequencing was PBMCs. This rearrangement joins TRBV11-2 to TRBJ1-1, with D maybe TRBD1 (6 bases). The CDR3 sequence: CASTPAGAYTEAFF. CDR3 nucleotide sequence: TGTGCCAGCACCCCCGCAGGGGCATACACTGAAGCTTTCTTT.